What follows describes a single T cell receptor beta chain. This record comes from a study of blood T cell repertoires in COVID-19. CDR1 and CDR2 from the germline V gene are KGHSH and LQKENI. CDR3 length equals 11 residues. With 8 bases removed from V and 2 bases from J, the gap between germline ends came to 5 bases. Here immunoSEQ multiplex PCR was the method, and the copy in TCRdb shows in-frame clones only, minus some. The sample holds approximately 110,000 clones; about 89% are singletons and the top ten take about 4.5%. Sequenced: peripheral blood. The sequence came from a man between 35 and 55 years old with acute or convalescent COVID-19. This chain uses TRBV18 with TRBJ2-3; no firm D call. The CDR3 DNA reads as TGTGCCAGCGCCTACACAGATACGCAGTATTTT. It is translated as CASAYTDTQYF.